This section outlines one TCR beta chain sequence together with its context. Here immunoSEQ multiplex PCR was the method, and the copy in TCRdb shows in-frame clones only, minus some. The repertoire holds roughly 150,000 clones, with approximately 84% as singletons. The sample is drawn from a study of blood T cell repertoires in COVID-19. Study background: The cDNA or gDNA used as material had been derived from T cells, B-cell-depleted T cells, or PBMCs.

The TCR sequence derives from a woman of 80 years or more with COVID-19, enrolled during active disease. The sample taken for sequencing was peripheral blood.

DNA of the CDR3: TGCGCCAGCAACCCCCTAGCGGGCTCCTACAATGAGCAGTTCTTC. This translates into CASNPLAGSYNEQFF. The J gene is TRBJ2-1, the V gene TRBV10-2; 8 nucleotides align to TRBD2. The CDR3 runs 15 residues. The V and J ends lost 7 bases and 0 bases, in that order; junction bases with no gene match: 5. The germline CDR1 and CDR2 sequences are WSHSY and SAAADI.